The 29 T cell receptor beta chains given below trace back to one sample, sequenced in a study of cytomegalovirus exposure and HLA in healthy donors. Both 60 Vbeta primers and 13 Jbeta primers went into the PCR. This table comes from immunoSEQ multiplex PCR, and its TCRdb copy is limited to in-frame clones, with some not included. The table includes nearly 200,000 clones, roughly 77% detected once. The sequencing sample was made of PBMCs. Every receptor here comes from a male donor in good health and CMV-seropositive.

The chain uses TRBV7-2 and TRBJ1-1; no definite D call. The germline CDR1 and CDR2 sequences are SGHTA and FQGNSA. V was shortened by 3 bases and J by 1 base, with 9 bases between the two germline ends. The CDR3 is 14 residues long. The DNA of the CDR3 is TGTGCCAGCAGCTTTGCTCGGGGGAACACTGAAGCTTTCTTT. Its protein is CASSFARGNTEAFF.

This clone was detected a few times. The chain uses TRBV11-1 and TRBJ2-7; 7 nucleotides agree with TRBD1. V lost 3 bases to trimming and J lost 5 bases; unmatched junction nucleotides: 7. CDR1 SGHAT and CDR2 FQDESV come from the germline V gene (reference sequence). The CDR3 consists of 14 residues. CDR3 region: CASSFAGGNDEQYF. The CDR3 coding sequence is TGTGCCAGCAGCTTCGCAGGGGGTAACGACGAGCAGTACTTC.

The rearrangement joins TRBV5-6 to TRBJ1-5, with a possible D match to TRBD1 (6 bases). The V gene's germline CDR1 is SGHDT and CDR2 YYEEEE. The CDR3 sequence is 17 residues long. Trimming stripped 3 bases from V and 6 bases from J, with 22 bases between. The CDR3 DNA sequence: TGTGCCAGCAGCTCCAGAGGGGCGGGGGCGCGGAGTCAGCCCCAGCATTTT. Translated, it gives CASSSRGAGARSQPQHF.

The rearrangement links TRBV20-1 to TRBJ2-7; TRBD1 might be the D (5 bases). Germline V gene sequence: CDR1 DFQATT, CDR2 SNEGSKA (reference sequence). The CDR3 sequence is 9 residues long. With 5 bases removed from V and 7 bases from J, the gap between germline ends came to 6 bases. The CDR3 DNA reads as TGCAGTGCTCAGGGAGAGCAGTACTTC. Protein sequence: CSAQGEQYF.

This clone occurred once. The J gene is TRBJ1-2, the V gene TRBV28; a weak D match, TRBD1 (6 bases). V gave up 5 bases and J gave up 8 bases, with 15 bases separating them. Germline V gives CDR1 MDHEN, CDR2 SYDVKM. The CDR3 has 13 residues. CDR3 region: CASSTVQGDGYTF. The DNA of the CDR3 is TGTGCCAGCAGTACAGTACAGGGAGACGGCTACACCTTC.

The chain recombines TRBV7-2 with TRBJ2-3; possible D gene TRBD1, 6 bases. Deletions cut 5 bases from V and 0 bases from J, with 15 bases between. Germline assignment: CDR1 SGHTA and CDR2 FQGNSA. The CDR3 totals 16 residues. The DNA for the CDR3 is TGTGCCAGCAGCCCGACCAGGGGTTCTAGCACAGATACGCAGTATTTT. Protein sequence: CASSPTRGSSTDTQYF.

The chain combines TRBV20-1 with TRBJ2-1; tentatively, D is TRBD1 (6 bases). Germline loops: CDR1 DFQATT, CDR2 SNEGSKA (reference sequence). V was shortened by 8 bases and J by 6 bases, with 11 bases between the two germline ends. The CDR3 totals 11 residues. CDR3 region: CSPQQGNEQFF. The CDR3 coding sequence is TGCAGTCCCCAACAGGGCAATGAGCAGTTCTTC.

The rearrangement links TRBV19 to TRBJ2-5, with 9 bases matching TRBD1. The J call is in doubt because the DNA end fits TRBJ2-7 better. This CDR3 spans 15 amino acids. Germline V gene sequence: CDR1 LNHDA, CDR2 SQIVND (reference sequence). CDR3 sequence: CASSARDRDSYEQYF. The CDR3 bases are TGTGCCAGTAGTGCTAGGGACAGGGATTCCTACGAGCAGTACTTC.

The chain recombines TRBV30 with TRBJ2-3; 10 bases agree with TRBD1. CDR1 is GTSNPN and CDR2 is SVGIG in the germline V gene (reference sequence). J gave up 2 bases and V 5 bases, and 19 bases lay outside the gene matches. The CDR3 spans 19 residues. This chain's CDR3 is CAWDPDRGPEWGPTDTQYF. The CDR3 bases are TGTGCCTGGGACCCTGACAGGGGGCCAGAATGGGGTCCCACAGATACGCAGTATTTT. Filled out from reference TRBV30 and TRBJ2-3, the complete variable domain reads SQTIHQWPATLVQPVGSPLSLECTVEGTSNPNLYWYRQAAGRGLQLLFYSVGIGQISSEVPQNLSASRPQDRQFILSSKKLLLSDSGFYLCAWDPDRGPEWGPTDTQYFGPGTRLTVL.

The J gene is TRBJ2-2, the V gene TRBV7-6; 7 bases match TRBD2. This CDR3 has 16 residues. Germline V lookup: CDR1 SGHVS, CDR2 FNYEAQ. V was pared by 5 bases and J by 3 bases, with 9 bases of the junction left unmatched. CDR3 region: CASSADEREDTGELFF. CDR3 coding DNA: TGTGCCAGCAGCGCCGACGAGCGGGAAGACACCGGGGAGCTGTTTTTT.

V is TRBV11-2 and J is TRBJ2-3; 7 nucleotides align to TRBD1. The trim removed 5 bases at V and 4 bases at J, leaving 6 bases unmatched. The length of the CDR3 is 14 residues. Germline V gene data show CDR1 as SGHAT and CDR2 as FQNNGV. In DNA form, the CDR3 reads TGTGCCAGCAGCCCCCGAGGGGGCCCAGATACGCAGTATTTT. This translates into CASSPRGGPDTQYF.

V is TRBV9 and J is TRBJ1-4, with D possibly being TRBD1 (5 bases). CDR1 and CDR2 (germline): SGDLS, YYNGEE. CDR3 length equals 15 residues. V gave up 2 bases and J gave up 5 bases, with 13 bases separating them. The CDR3 loop is CASSVGGLRNEKLFF. In nucleotides, the CDR3 is TGTGCCAGCAGCGTCGGGGGATTGAGAAATGAAAAACTGTTTTTT.

The rearrangement links TRBV18 to TRBJ2-3; 7 bases agree with TRBD1. The J segment lost 1 base and the V segment lost 8 bases, leaving 12 bases of the junction unmatched. This CDR3 region has 16 residues. The germline V gene encodes CDR1 KGHSH and CDR2 LQKENI. The CDR3 region is CASLTGFTYGTDTQYF. The CDR3, as DNA: TGTGCCAGCCTGACAGGGTTTACTTACGGCACAGATACGCAGTATTTT.

Only one count was recorded for this clone. The chain carries TRBV19 and TRBJ1-4, with TRBD1 as a possible D gene (5 bases). This CDR3 region has 14 residues. CDR1 and CDR2 from the germline V gene are LNHDA and SQIVND (reference sequence). V was shortened by 6 bases and J by 10 bases, with 18 bases between the two germline ends. CDR3 in DNA: TGTGCCAGTAGAGAACGGGACGGCGGGGGAAAACTGTTTTTT. Protein: CASRERDGGGKLFF.

The V and J genes are TRBV27 and TRBJ1-5; the D is unclear. The CDR3 length is 12 residues. Trimming took off 5 bases at V and 8 bases at J, with 10 bases between the two ends. The germline V gene encodes CDR1 MNHEY and CDR2 SMNVEV (reference sequence). CDR3 DNA sequence: TGTGCCAGCAGTCAGACTAGTGAGCCCCAGCATTTT. The encoded protein is CASSQTSEPQHF.

This chain uses TRBV10-3 with TRBJ2-7; 12 bases map to TRBD1. Germline V gives CDR1 ENHRY, CDR2 SYGVKD. The CDR3 spans 14 residues. J was trimmed by 7 bases and V by 4 bases; bases with no gene match: 5. This chain's CDR3 is CAISGGQGAGEQYF. The CDR3 DNA is TGTGCCATCAGTGGGGGACAGGGGGCCGGAGAGCAGTACTTC.

As for this clone: Distinct nucleotide sequences in the sample also encode this CDR3. The V gene is TRBV7-3, the J gene TRBJ2-5; TRBD2 agrees at 14 bases. The length of the CDR3 is 18 residues. Germline CDR1 is SGHTA and CDR2 is FQGTGA. V dropped 6 bases and J dropped 1; count of bases not matched to a gene: 10. CDR3 loop: CASRVPIGLAGGQETQYF. For the CDR3, the DNA is TGTGCCAGCAGAGTACCCATCGGACTAGCGGGAGGCCAAGAGACCCAGTACTTC.

This clone was seen only a few times. The chain couples TRBV7-9 to TRBJ2-1; 8 nucleotides match TRBD2. The CDR3 consists of 15 residues. Germline CDR1 SEHNR, CDR2 FQNEAQ (reference sequence). V was pared by 6 bases and J by 5 bases, with 9 bases of the junction left unmatched. The CDR3 DNA is TGTGCCAGCAGTGATCCGGGACTAGGGAACAATGAGCAGTTCTTC. Translation: CASSDPGLGNNEQFF.

This clone came up a few times. J is TRBJ1-2 and V is TRBV4-1; no reliable D call. The V and J ends lost 0 bases and 4 bases respectively, with 15 bases between them. The germline gives CDR1 MGHRA, CDR2 YSYEKL. The CDR3 is 16 residues long. CDR3 sequence (DNA): TGCGCCAGCAGCCAAGAGTGGAGGAACTGGGTCTATGGCTACACCTTC. Protein sequence: CASSQEWRNWVYGYTF.

The gene calls are TRBV27 and TRBJ2-3; 7 bases match TRBD2. V lost 4 bases and J lost 13; bases outside the gene matches: 11. This CDR3 is built from 13 residues. CDR1 MNHEY and CDR2 SMNVEV come from the germline V gene (reference sequence). The CDR3: CASSSPSRESEYF. CDR3 DNA: TGTGCCAGCAGTTCTCCCTCGCGGGAGTCAGAGTATTTT.

This clone showed up just once. The chain joins TRBV4-2 to TRBJ2-7, with a possible D match to TRBD2 (6 bases). There are 16 residues in the CDR3. Trimming took off 0 bases at V and 3 bases at J, with 15 bases between the two ends. Germline V gene data show CDR1 as LGHNA and CDR2 as YNFKEQ. For the CDR3, the DNA is TGTGCCAGCAGCCAAGAGGAGGGAGGTACACTCTACGAGCAGTACTTC. Its translation is CASSQEEGGTLYEQYF.

This chain uses TRBV5-1 with TRBJ2-2; D is uncertain. V was pared by 2 bases and J by 9 bases, with 5 bases between. Germline CDR1 and CDR2: SGHRS and YFSETQ. The CDR3 totals 11 residues. This chain's CDR3 is CASSFHRELFF. The CDR3 coding sequence is TGCGCCAGCAGCTTTCACAGGGAGCTGTTTTTT. The whole variable domain, filled in from reference TRBV5-1 and TRBJ2-2, reads KAGVTQTPRYLIKTRGQQVTLSCSPISGHRSVSWYQQTPGQGLQFLFEYFSETQRNKGNFPGRFSGRQFSNSRSEMNVSTLELGDSALYLCASSFHRELFFGEGSRLTVL.

This chain links TRBV4-2 with TRBJ2-1, with 11 nucleotides matching TRBD2. Per the germline V gene, CDR1 is LGHNA and CDR2 is YNFKEQ. V lost 1 base and J lost 9; bases outside the gene matches: 11. This CDR3 has 17 amino acids. The CDR3 protein is CASSQGQLAGGRGEQFF. The CDR3 DNA reads TGTGCCAGCAGCCAAGGGCAGCTAGCGGGAGGAAGAGGTGAGCAGTTCTTC.

The genes are TRBV1 and TRBJ2-2; the table calls TRBD2, which could not be checked here. TRBV1 is described as a pseudogene. This CDR3 is 17 amino acids long. The CDR3 bases are TGCACCAGCAGCCAAGAGACTCTAAGGCGGTTGGGCGGGGAGCTGTTTTTT. This codes for CTSSQETLRRLGGELFF.

This chain links TRBV30 with TRBJ2-7, with D perhaps TRBD1 (5 bases). V was cut by 8 bases and J by 3 bases, with 17 bases left in between. The CDR3 is made up of 13 amino acids. The V gene's germline CDR1 is GTSNPN and CDR2 SVGIG (reference sequence). CDR3 protein: CARSRGRSYEQYF. The CDR3 nucleotides are TGTGCCCGAAGTAGGGGCAGAAGCTACGAGCAGTACTTC.

The chain recombines TRBV5-4 with TRBJ1-2; a possible D gene is TRBD1 (6 bases). CDR3 size: 14 residues. V lost 5 bases, J lost 2 bases, and 13 bases lay in between. Germline V gene data show CDR1 as SGHNT and CDR2 as YYREEE (reference sequence). The DNA of the CDR3 is TGTGCCAGCAGACCTGGGACACCGAACTATGGCTACACCTTC. Protein: CASRPGTPNYGYTF.

The chain links TRBV5-1 to TRBJ2-1; D perhaps matches TRBD2 (6 bases). There are 15 residues in the CDR3. Trimming pared 0 bases from V and 3 bases from J, leaving 10 bases between. Germline V gene lookup returns CDR1 SGHRS and CDR2 YFSETQ. This CDR3 is CASSLGRGYYNEQFF. The CDR3, as DNA: TGCGCCAGCAGCTTGGGCCGGGGGTACTACAATGAGCAGTTCTTC.

The chain links TRBV12-5 to TRBJ2-7; D call uncertain. Germline V gives CDR1 LGHNT, CDR2 FRNRAP. With 6 bases removed from V and 2 bases from J, the gap between germline ends came to 11 bases. The CDR3 consists of 13 residues. In DNA form, the CDR3 reads TGTGCTAGTGGGGTTAATCTAGCCTACGAGCAGTACTTC. It is translated as CASGVNLAYEQYF.

The chain carries TRBV11-2 and TRBJ2-5; D perhaps matches TRBD2 (7 bases). The germline CDR1 and CDR2 sequences are SGHAT and FQNNGV. The CDR3 covers 14 residues. Trimming stripped 1 base from V and 11 bases from J, with 17 bases between. The CDR3 loop reads CASSLGITGRGQYF. CDR3 in DNA: TGTGCCAGCAGCTTAGGGATAACAGGGAGGGGACAGTACTTC.